The 23 T cell receptor beta chains in this list originate from one sample, sequenced in a study of post-analysis software for immune sequencing data (dated by TCRdb to 2013 to 2016). The full study reports these points: Patients showed significantly higher frequencies than controls for a handful of TRBV segments, among them TRBV5-6, TRBV5-1 and TRBV20-1.

Libraries were prepared through PCR. The reads were generated on an Illumina HiSeq 2500. To reduce PCR and sequencing biases, unique molecular identifiers were built into the TCR beta cDNA libraries. TCRdb reran the public reads through fastp at Q25 and MiXCR, keeping productive beta chains. Under each unique CDR3 protein, matching rows form one entry showing the most common genes and DNA. Recorded for this sample are a few hundred thousand distinct CDR3 sequences; less than 35% of them occurred a single time. The ten largest clones add up to roughly an eighth of the sample. Their recognized antigens are unknown. Specimen: blood. The receptors stem from a girl aged 5 to 17 with multiple sclerosis.

This clonotype has more than one count but fewer than ten. The chain recombines TRBV6-5 with TRBJ2-3; D remains ambiguous. The CDR3 has 15 amino acids. Germline CDR1 and CDR2: MNHEY and SVGAGI. V lost 8 bases to trimming and J lost 2 bases, with 17 bases between them. CDR3 in DNA: TGTGCCAGCCTATCAACGGGCTCAGTCACAGATACGCAGTATTTT. Protein product: CASLSTGSVTDTQYF.

CDR3 coding DNA: TGTGCCAGCAGCCCATCCGACAGGGGAAAGGGGGGCTACACCTTC. It specifies CASSPSDRGKGGYTF. The chain carries TRBV7-8 and TRBJ1-2; 8 bases fit TRBD1. J lost 8 bases, V lost 5 bases, and 13 bases had no gene match. The CDR3 contains 15 residues. The germline V gene encodes CDR1 SGHVS and CDR2 FQNEAQ.

This clonotype was observed a handful of times. The chain combines TRBV20-1 with TRBJ1-2, with 10 bases fitting TRBD1. The germline V gene encodes CDR1 DFQATT and CDR2 SNEGSKA (reference sequence). This CDR3 is built from 14 residues. Trimming cost V 3 bases and J 8 bases; bases outside gene matches: 9. The CDR3 spells CSASLETGGRGYTF. For the CDR3, the DNA is TGCAGTGCTAGTTTGGAGACAGGGGGCCGGGGCTACACCTTC.

The chain links TRBV7-3 to TRBJ1-1, with 7 bases identical to TRBD1. The CDR3 loop spans 13 amino acids. V shed 5 bases and J 4 bases; nucleotides not matched to a gene: 4. Germline CDR1 is SGHTA and CDR2 is FQGTGA. CDR3 sequence reads: CASSPAGGTEAFF. As DNA, the CDR3 is TGTGCCAGCAGCCCGGCAGGGGGCACTGAAGCTTTCTTT.

J is TRBJ2-4 and V is TRBV12-3 or TRBV12-4, with 9 bases aligning to TRBD1. The CDR3 extends over 18 amino acids. The J segment lost 0 bases and the V segment lost 2 bases, leaving 8 bases of the junction unmatched. CDR3 bases: TGTGCCAGCAGTTTACGGGACAGGGTGGGAATAGCCAAAAACATTCAGTACTTC. It codes for CASSLRDRVGIAKNIQYF.

This clonotype was detected a few times. The chain recombines TRBV6-6 with TRBJ2-2; a possible D gene is TRBD2 (6 bases). V was trimmed by 2 bases and J by 4 bases, leaving 11 bases between them. The CDR3 has 15 amino acids. The germline gives CDR1 MNHNY, CDR2 SVGAGI (reference sequence). In nucleotides, the CDR3 is TGTGCCAGCAGTTACGGAGGGACGGGCACCGGGGAGCTGTTTTTT. Its protein is CASSYGGTGTGELFF.

V gene TRBV6-5 combines with J gene TRBJ1-6; no firm D call. Looked up from germline, CDR1 is MNHEY and CDR2 is SVGAGI. The CDR3 is made up of 16 amino acids. V gave up 2 bases and J gave up 7 bases, with 15 bases separating them. CDR3 residues: CASSYPREGGNSPLHF. CDR3 DNA sequence: TGTGCCAGCAGTTACCCCCGCGAGGGTGGGAATTCACCCCTCCACTTT.

This clonotype was observed a handful of times. For the CDR3, the DNA is TGTGCCATCACTATGGGACAGGAGGGGAATGGCTACACCTTC. It translates to CAITMGQEGNGYTF. The chain has TRBV10-3 and TRBJ1-2; TRBD1 matches at 8 bases. The junction had 10 bases not matched to a gene; V was cut back by 7 bases and J by 6 bases. CDR1 is ENHRY and CDR2 is SYGVKD in the germline V gene. This CDR3 is 14 amino acids long.

This clonotype was picked up a small number of times. The rearrangement joins TRBV5-1 to TRBJ1-6; a weak D match, TRBD1 (6 bases). Germline CDR1 SGHRS, CDR2 YFSETQ. This CDR3 is built from 15 residues. The V gene lost 4 bases and the J gene lost 1 base, with 9 bases spanning the gap. The CDR3 DNA reads TGCGCCAGCAGCCCAGGACAGTCCTATAATTCACCCCTCCACTTT. Translated: CASSPGQSYNSPLHF.

This clonotype was found many times. The J gene is TRBJ2-7, the V gene TRBV6-2 or TRBV6-3; D may be TRBD2 (6 bases). The CDR3 consists of 14 residues. V lost 6 bases to trimming and J lost 6 bases, with 18 bases between them. The V gene's germline CDR1 is MNHEY and CDR2 SVGEGT. The CDR3 DNA reads as TGTGCCAGCAGGATACGTTCGCCCGGGGGCGAGCAGTACTTC. This codes for CASRIRSPGGEQYF.

This clonotype has only a few counts. The chain joins TRBV6-2 or TRBV6-3 to TRBJ2-4, with TRBD1 identical over 9 bases. The DNA end is a closer match to TRBJ2-7, so the J assignment may be wrong. Per germline, CDR1 MNHEY and CDR2 SVGEGT. This CDR3 contains 16 residues. CDR3 residues: CASSSFPGQGGDEQYF. The CDR3 DNA follows: TGTGCCAGCAGTTCTTTCCCGGGACAGGGAGGAGACGAGCAGTACTTC.

V gene TRBV6-5 combines with J gene TRBJ1-2, with 8 positions matching TRBD1. The V and J ends lost 5 bases and 7 bases, in that order; junction bases with no gene match: 12. The CDR3 has 15 amino acids. Germline CDR1 is MNHEY and CDR2 is SVGAGI. CDR3 amino acids: CASSRSGGVLGGYTF. The DNA of the CDR3 is TGTGCCAGCAGTAGGTCAGGGGGCGTCCTAGGTGGCTACACCTTC.

The V and J genes are TRBV2 and TRBJ2-5; D gene ambiguous. CDR3 length: 12 amino acids. From germline, CDR1 is SNHLY and CDR2 FYNNEI. V was pared by 7 bases and J by 7 bases, with 13 bases between. The CDR3 DNA sequence: TGTGCCAGCAAGCTAGACGAAGGGACCCAGTACTTC. Protein sequence: CASKLDEGTQYF.

In DNA form, the CDR3 reads TGTGCCAGCAGCCCCACCGGATTTGGGTCCTACAATGAGCAGTTCTTC. Translation: CASSPTGFGSYNEQFF. The genes are TRBV7-3 and TRBJ2-1, with D unresolved. V was shortened by 5 bases and J by 1 base, with 15 bases between the two germline ends. The germline V gene has CDR1 SGHTA and CDR2 FQGTGA. This CDR3 contains 16 residues.

The table lists this clonotype with a few counts. The chain links TRBV29-1 to TRBJ2-7; 8 bases line up with TRBD1. The CDR3 loop spans 15 amino acids. J lost 2 bases, V lost 0 bases, and 6 bases had no gene match. Germline CDR1 is SQVTM and CDR2 is ANQGSEA. The CDR3 sequence is CSVEDRDRSPYEQYF. The CDR3 DNA sequence: TGCAGCGTTGAAGATAGGGACAGGTCTCCCTACGAGCAGTACTTC.

This clonotype was counted only a few times. The rearrangement joins TRBV10-2 to TRBJ2-5, with D tentatively TRBD1 (6 bases). Judging by the DNA end, TRBJ2-7 fits better; the J call may be wrong. Germline CDR1 and CDR2: WSHSY and SAAADI. This CDR3 contains 15 residues. CDR3 sequence (DNA): TGCGCCACCTTCCCCCAGACAGGACCTGCGGCCGAGCAGTACTTC. This translates into CATFPQTGPAAEQYF.

This clonotype turned up a few times. The V and J genes are TRBV7-2 and TRBJ2-1; D is ambiguous. Germline CDR1 is SGHTA and CDR2 is FQGNSA. V gave up 5 bases and J gave up 0 bases, with 11 bases separating them. CDR3 length equals 15 residues. DNA of the CDR3: TGTGCCAGCAGCGGCTACCCACCCTCCTACAATGAGCAGTTCTTC. Amino acids: CASSGYPPSYNEQFF.

In this sample, this clonotype turned up many times. This sequence joins TRBV6-5 and TRBJ2-1, with D unclear. V lost 2 bases, J lost 7 bases, and 3 bases lay in between. Per germline, CDR1 MNHEY and CDR2 SVGAGI. The CDR3 has 11 amino acids. CDR3 sequence (DNA): TGTGCCAGCAGTTACGGTAATGAGCAGTTCTTC. Its translation is CASSYGNEQFF.

V gene TRBV5-6 combines with J gene TRBJ2-7; a possible D gene is TRBD1 (5 bases). The CDR3 totals 15 residues. Looked up from germline, CDR1 is SGHDT and CDR2 is YYEEEE. V lost 0 bases to trimming and J lost 2 bases, with 12 bases between them. The CDR3 DNA follows: TGTGCCAGCAGCTTGGTGGCGACAGCGACCTACGAGCAGTACTTC. It codes for CASSLVATATYEQYF.

The genes are TRBV11-2 and TRBJ2-7, with 7 bases matching TRBD2. This CDR3 has 17 amino acids. V lost 1 base and J lost 3; bases outside the gene matches: 12. Per the germline V gene, CDR1 is SGHAT and CDR2 is FQNNGV. DNA for the CDR3: TGTGCCAGCAGCTTAGGGGCCGGGGGGACTATGCTCTACGAGCAGTACTTC. Amino acid sequence: CASSLGAGGTMLYEQYF.

The rearrangement uses TRBV5-1 and TRBJ2-1, with 14 positions matching TRBD2. Trimming removed 3 bases from V and 3 bases from J; junction bases left unmatched: 2. Germline values: CDR1 SGHRS, CDR2 YFSETQ. The CDR3 has 16 residues. CDR3 nucleotides: TGCGCCAGCAGCTGGACTAGCGGGGGGCTCTACAATGAGCAGTTCTTC. Protein: CASSWTSGGLYNEQFF.

The V gene is TRBV28, the J gene TRBJ2-1; D might be TRBD1 (5 bases). The CDR3 has 14 residues. Germline values: CDR1 MDHEN, CDR2 SYDVKM. V lost 8 bases, J lost 4 bases, and 15 bases lay in between. CDR3 protein: CASRQGHRYNEQFF. The CDR3 region has the DNA TGTGCCAGCCGTCAAGGACATAGATACAATGAGCAGTTCTTC. Filled out from reference TRBV28 and TRBJ2-1, the complete variable domain reads DVKVTQSSRYLVKRTGEKVFLECVQDMDHENMFWYRQDPGLGLRLIYFSYDVKMKEKGDIPEGYSVSREKKERFSLILESASTNQTSMYLCASRQGHRYNEQFFGPGTRLTVL.

Only a few counts were recorded for this clonotype. This sequence joins TRBV29-1 and TRBJ1-2, with D hard to call. CDR1 is SQVTM and CDR2 is ANQGSEA in the germline V gene. V dropped 3 bases and J dropped 4 bases, with 18 bases sitting between them. The CDR3 is 15 amino acids. As DNA, the CDR3 is TGCAGCGTTGAGGGAGTGGGCCCTATTCTCTATGGCTACACCTTC. It translates to CSVEGVGPILYGYTF.